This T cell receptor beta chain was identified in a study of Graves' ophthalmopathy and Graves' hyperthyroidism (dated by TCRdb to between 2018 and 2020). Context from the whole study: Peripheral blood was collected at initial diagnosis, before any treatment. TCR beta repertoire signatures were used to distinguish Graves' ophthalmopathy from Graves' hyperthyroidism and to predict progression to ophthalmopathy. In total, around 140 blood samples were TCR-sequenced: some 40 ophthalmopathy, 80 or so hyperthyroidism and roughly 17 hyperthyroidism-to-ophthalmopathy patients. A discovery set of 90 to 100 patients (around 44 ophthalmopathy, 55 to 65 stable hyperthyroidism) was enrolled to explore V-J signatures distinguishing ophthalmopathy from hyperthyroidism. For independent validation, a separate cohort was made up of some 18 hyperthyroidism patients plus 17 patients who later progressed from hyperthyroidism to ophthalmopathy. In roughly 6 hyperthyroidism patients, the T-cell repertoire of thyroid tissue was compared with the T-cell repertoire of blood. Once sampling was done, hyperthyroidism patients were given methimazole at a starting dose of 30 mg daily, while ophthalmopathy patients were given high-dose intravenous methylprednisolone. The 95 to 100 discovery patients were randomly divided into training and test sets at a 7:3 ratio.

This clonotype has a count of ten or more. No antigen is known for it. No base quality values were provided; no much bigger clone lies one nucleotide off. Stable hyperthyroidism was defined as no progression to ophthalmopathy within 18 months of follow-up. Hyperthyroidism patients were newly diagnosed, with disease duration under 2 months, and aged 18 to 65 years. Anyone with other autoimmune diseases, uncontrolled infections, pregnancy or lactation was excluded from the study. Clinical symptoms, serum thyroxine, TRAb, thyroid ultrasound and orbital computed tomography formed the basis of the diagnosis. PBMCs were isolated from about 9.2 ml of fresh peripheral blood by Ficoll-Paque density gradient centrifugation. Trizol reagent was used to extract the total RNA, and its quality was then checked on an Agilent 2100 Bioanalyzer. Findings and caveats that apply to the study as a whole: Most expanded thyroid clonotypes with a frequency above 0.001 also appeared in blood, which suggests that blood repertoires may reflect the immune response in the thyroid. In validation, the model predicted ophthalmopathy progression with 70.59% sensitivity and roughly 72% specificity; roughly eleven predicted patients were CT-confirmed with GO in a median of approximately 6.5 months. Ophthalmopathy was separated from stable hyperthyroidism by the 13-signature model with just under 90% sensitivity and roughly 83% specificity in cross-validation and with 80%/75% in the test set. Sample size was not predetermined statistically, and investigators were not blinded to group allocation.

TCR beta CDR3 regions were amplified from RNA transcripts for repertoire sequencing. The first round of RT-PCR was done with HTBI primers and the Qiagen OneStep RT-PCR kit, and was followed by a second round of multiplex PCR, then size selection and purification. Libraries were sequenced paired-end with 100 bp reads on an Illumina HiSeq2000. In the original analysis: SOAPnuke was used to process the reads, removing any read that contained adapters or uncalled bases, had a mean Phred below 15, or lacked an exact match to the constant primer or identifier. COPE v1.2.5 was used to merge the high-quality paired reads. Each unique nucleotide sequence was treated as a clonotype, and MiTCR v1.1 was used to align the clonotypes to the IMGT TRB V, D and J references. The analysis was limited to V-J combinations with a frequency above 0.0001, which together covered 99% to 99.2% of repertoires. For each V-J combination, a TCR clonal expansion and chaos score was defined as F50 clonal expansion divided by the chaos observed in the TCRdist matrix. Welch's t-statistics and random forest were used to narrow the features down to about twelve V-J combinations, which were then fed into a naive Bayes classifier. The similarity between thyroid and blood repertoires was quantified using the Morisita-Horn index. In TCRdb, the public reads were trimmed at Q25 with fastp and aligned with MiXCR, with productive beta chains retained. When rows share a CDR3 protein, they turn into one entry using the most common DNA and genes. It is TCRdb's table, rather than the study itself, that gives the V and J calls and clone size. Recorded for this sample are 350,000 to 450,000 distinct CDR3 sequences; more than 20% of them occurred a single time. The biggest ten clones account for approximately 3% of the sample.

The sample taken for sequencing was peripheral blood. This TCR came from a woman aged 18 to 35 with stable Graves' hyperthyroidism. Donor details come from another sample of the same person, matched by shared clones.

The CDR3: CASSYGVHGSYEQYF. The nucleotides are TGTGCCAGCAGCTACGGGGTGCACGGATCCTACGAGCAGTACTTC. This chain joins TRBV11-2 to TRBJ2-7, with a tentative D gene TRBD2 over 5 matching bases. At the junction V is shortened by 4 bases and J by 1 base, with 14 bases in between. From the cysteine up to the phenylalanine, the CDR3 has a length of 15 residues. The entry retains the CDR3 DNA only, 45 bases that are in frame from base 1. Taken from the germline V gene, the CDR1 and CDR2 loops are SGHAT and FQNNGV.